This is a list of T cell receptor beta chains from one sample in a study of cytomegalovirus exposure and HLA in healthy donors. Assay used: immunoSEQ multiplex PCR; TCRdb lists only in-frame clones, some missing. The sample carries about 130,000 clones, almost 85% recorded once. Input material: PBMCs. Every receptor here comes from a boy between 2 and 10 years old in good health and CMV-seronegative. The CDR3 runs from the conserved cysteine through the conserved F or W. D genes are given only for firm matches. The size field is filled for only some rows; it gives once, few, many or a size class.

J gene,clone size,V gene,D gene,CDR3 protein,CDR3 DNA
TRBJ1-1,.,TRBV6-6,.,CASSRTKLHTEAFF,TGTGCCAGCAGTCGGACAAAACTCCACACTGAAGCTTTCTTT
TRBJ1-5,.,TRBV5-6,TRBD1,CASSRGTAERPQHF,TGTGCCAGCAGCCGAGGGACAGCAGAGCGGCCCCAGCATTTT
TRBJ1-2,.,TRBV5-4,TRBD1,CASSLQGQGIHNYGYTF,TGTGCCAGCAGCTTACAGGGACAGGGGATACACAACTATGGCTACACCTTC
TRBJ1-5,.,TRBV10-3,.,CAISEGRGGLSGGNQPQHF,TGTGCCATCAGTGAGGGACGCGGGGGCCTGTCCGGAGGCAATCAGCCCCAGCATTTT
TRBJ2-7,.,TRBV2,TRBD1,CASTAGGTGREQYF,TGTGCCAGCACCGCAGGGGGGACAGGGAGGGAGCAGTACTTC
TRBJ2-5,.,TRBV5-1,TRBD2,CASRSSGAETQYF,TGCGCCAGCAGATCCAGCGGGGCAGAGACCCAGTACTTC
TRBJ2-5,.,TRBV6-1,TRBD2,CASSRLAEETQYF,TGTGCCAGCAGCCGACTAGCGGAAGAGACCCAGTACTTC
TRBJ1-2,once,TRBV28,.,CASSLQGSNYGYTF,TGTGCCAGCAGCCTCCAGGGATCTAACTATGGCTACACCTTC
TRBJ2-7,.,TRBV2,TRBD1,CASSEAGGLYEQYF,TGTGCCAGCAGTGAAGCAGGGGGCCTGTACGAGCAGTACTTC
TRBJ2-3,.,TRBV30,.,CAWSGGGGTDTQYF,TGTGCCTGGAGTGGGGGCGGGGGCACAGATACGCAGTATTTT
TRBJ2-6,.,TRBV5-6,.,CASSRRGGVSGANVLTF,TGTGCCAGCAGCCGGAGGGGGGGGGTCTCTGGGGCCAACGTCCTGACTTTC
TRBJ1-1,.,TRBV6-5,.,CASSYPTSQGTGEAFF,TGTGCCAGCAGTTACCCGACGTCACAGGGTACGGGCGAGGCTTTCTTT
TRBJ2-1,.,TRBV21-1,.,CASSKRAGGTYEQFF,TGTGCCAGCAGCAAGAGGGCAGGGGGCACGTATGAGCAGTTCTTC
TRBJ2-3,.,TRBV25-1,.,CASRRGPDTQYF,TGTGCCAGCAGGCGGGGGCCAGATACGCAGTATTTT
TRBJ1-1,few,TRBV7-3,.,CASTNPNGAGYQTAFF,TGTGCCAGCACCAACCCAAATGGGGCAGGATACCAAACGGCTTTCTTT
TRBJ1-1,.,TRBV5-8,.,CASSPMGGHTEAFF,TGTGCCAGCAGCCCAATGGGGGGGCATACTGAAGCTTTCTTT
TRBJ1-2,.,TRBV6-1,TRBD1,CASCSGGAPSDGYTF,TGTGCCAGCTGTTCAGGGGGCGCCCCCTCCGATGGCTACACCTTC
TRBJ2-2,.,TRBV2,TRBD2,CASSARVGGGAIGELFF,TGTGCCAGCAGCGCGAGGGTCGGCGGGGGGGCGATCGGGGAGCTGTTTTTT
TRBJ2-2,few,TRBV19,TRBD2,CASSITSGSSLGLFF,TGTGCCAGTAGTATCACTAGCGGGAGTAGCCTCGGGCTGTTTTTT
TRBJ2-7,.,TRBV29-1,.,CSVEIPGTSYEQYF,TGCAGCGTTGAGATTCCAGGGACTTCCTACGAGCAGTACTTC
TRBJ1-1,.,TRBV7-8,.,CASSLTPQEAFF,TGTGCCAGCAGCTTAACCCCACAGGAAGCTTTCTTT
TRBJ2-5,.,TRBV27,TRBD2,CASSPRLAGAPRGGYQETQYF,TGTGCCAGCAGTCCCCGACTAGCGGGGGCTCCTAGAGGGGGGTACCAAGAGACCCAGTACTTC